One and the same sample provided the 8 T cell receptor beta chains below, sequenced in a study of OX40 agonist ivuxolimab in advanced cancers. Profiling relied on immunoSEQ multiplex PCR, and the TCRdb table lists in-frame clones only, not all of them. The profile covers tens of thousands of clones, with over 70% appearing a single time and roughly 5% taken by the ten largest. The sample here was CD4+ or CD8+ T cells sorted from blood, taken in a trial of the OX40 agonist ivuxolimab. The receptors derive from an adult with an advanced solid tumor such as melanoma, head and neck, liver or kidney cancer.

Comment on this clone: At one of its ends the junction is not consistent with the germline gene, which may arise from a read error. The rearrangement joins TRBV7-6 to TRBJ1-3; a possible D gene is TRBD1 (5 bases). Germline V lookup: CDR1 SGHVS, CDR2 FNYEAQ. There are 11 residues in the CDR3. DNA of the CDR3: TGTGCCAGCAGCCGCCCCGGGACCCGGCATTTT. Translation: CASSRPGTRHF.

The CDR3 loop is CASSTDWYQETQYF. The CDR3 coding sequence is TGTGCCAGCAGCACCGACTGGTACCAAGAGACCCAGTACTTC. The V gene is TRBV7-9, the J gene TRBJ2-5; D is ambiguous. Germline-derived CDR1 and CDR2 are SEHNR and FQNEAQ (reference sequence). The CDR3 spans 14 residues. V was clipped by 5 bases and J by 0 bases, with 10 bases between them.

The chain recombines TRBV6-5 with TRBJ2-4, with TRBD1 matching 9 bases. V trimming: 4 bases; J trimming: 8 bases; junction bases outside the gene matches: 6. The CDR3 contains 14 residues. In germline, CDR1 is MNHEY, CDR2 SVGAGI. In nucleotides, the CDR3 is TGTGCCAGCAGTTCCAGGGACAGGGATGACATTCAGTACTTC. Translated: CASSSRDRDDIQYF.

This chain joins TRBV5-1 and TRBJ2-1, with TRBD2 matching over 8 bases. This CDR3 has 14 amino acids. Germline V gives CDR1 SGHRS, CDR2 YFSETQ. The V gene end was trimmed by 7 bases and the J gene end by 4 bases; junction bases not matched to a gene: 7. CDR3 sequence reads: CASRSGSNYNEQFF. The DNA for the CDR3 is TGCGCCAGCCGGAGCGGGAGTAATTACAATGAGCAGTTCTTC.

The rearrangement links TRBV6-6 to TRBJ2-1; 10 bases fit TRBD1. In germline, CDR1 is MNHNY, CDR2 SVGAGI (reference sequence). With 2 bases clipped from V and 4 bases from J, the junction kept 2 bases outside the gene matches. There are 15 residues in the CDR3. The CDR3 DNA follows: TGTGCCAGCAGTTACCCGGGACAGGGGTACAATGAGCAGTTCTTC. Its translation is CASSYPGQGYNEQFF.

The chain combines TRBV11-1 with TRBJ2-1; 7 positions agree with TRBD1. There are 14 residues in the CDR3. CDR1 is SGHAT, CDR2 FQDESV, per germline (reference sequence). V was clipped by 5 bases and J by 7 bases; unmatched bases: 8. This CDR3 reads CASSTGTVGNEQFF. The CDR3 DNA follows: TGTGCCAGCAGCACTGGGACAGTCGGAAATGAGCAGTTCTTC.

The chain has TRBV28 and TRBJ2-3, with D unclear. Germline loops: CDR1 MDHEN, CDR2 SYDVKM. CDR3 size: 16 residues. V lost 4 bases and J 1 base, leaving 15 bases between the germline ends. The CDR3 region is CASSSPSSARTDTQYF. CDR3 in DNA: TGTGCCAGCAGTTCGCCGAGTAGTGCTCGCACAGATACGCAGTATTTT.

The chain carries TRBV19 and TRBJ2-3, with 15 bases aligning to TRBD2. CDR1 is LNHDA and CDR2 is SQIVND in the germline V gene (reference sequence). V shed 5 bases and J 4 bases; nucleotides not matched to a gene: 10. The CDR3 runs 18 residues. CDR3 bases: TGTGCCAGTAGTGTGGGACTAGCGGGAGGTTTTCGGGCAGATACGCAGTATTTT. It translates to CASSVGLAGGFRADTQYF.